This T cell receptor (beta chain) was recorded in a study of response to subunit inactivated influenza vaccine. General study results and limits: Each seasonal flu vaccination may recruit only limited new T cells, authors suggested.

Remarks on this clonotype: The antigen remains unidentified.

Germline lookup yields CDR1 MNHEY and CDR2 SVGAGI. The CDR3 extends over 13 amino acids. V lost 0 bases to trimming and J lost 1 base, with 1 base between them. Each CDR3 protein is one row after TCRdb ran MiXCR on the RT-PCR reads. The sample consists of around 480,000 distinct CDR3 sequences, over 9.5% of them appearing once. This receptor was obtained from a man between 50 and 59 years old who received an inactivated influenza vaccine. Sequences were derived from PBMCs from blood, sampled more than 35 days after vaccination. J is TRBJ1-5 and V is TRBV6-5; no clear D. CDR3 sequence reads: CASSYSSNQPQHF. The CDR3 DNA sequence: TGTGCCAGCAGTTACTCCAGCAATCAGCCCCAGCATTTT.